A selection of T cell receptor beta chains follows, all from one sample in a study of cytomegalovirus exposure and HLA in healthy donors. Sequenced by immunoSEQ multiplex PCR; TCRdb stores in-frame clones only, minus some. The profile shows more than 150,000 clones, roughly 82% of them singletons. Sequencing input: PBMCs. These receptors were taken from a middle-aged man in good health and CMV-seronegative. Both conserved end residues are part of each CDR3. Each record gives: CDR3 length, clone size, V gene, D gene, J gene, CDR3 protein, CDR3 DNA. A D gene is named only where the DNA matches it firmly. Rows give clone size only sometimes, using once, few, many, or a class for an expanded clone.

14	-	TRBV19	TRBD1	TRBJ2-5	CASSIMGQQETQYF	TGTGCCAGTAGTATAATGGGACAGCAAGAGACCCAGTACTTC
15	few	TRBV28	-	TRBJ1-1	CASSLGPPGPTEAFF	TGTGCCAGCAGTTTGGGGCCGCCGGGTCCCACTGAAGCTTTCTTT
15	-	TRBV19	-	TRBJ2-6	CASSIREAGANVLTF	TGTGCCAGTAGTATCAGGGAAGCCGGGGCCAACGTCCTGACTTTC
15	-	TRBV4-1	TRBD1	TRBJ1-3	CASSQRTGSQNTIYF	TGCGCCAGCAGTCAACGGACAGGAAGCCAAAACACCATATATTTT
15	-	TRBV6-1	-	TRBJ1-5	CASTLARGSNQPQHF	TGTGCCAGCACTTTGGCCCGGGGTAGCAATCAGCCCCAGCATTTT
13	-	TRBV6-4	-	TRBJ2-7	CASSDGQPYEQYF	TGTGCCAGCAGTGATGGACAGCCCTACGAGCAGTACTTC
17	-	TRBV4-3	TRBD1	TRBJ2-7	CASSYSAPGQGPPGQYF	TGCGCCAGCAGCTACTCAGCACCGGGACAGGGGCCGCCCGGGCAGTACTTC
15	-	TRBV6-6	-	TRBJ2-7	CASSRGAGPTYEQYF	TGTGCCAGCAGTCGCGGGGCAGGTCCCACCTACGAGCAGTACTTC
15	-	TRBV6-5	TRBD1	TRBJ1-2	CASSYSPQGAGGYTF	TGTGCCAGCAGTTACTCGCCACAGGGGGCGGGTGGCTACACCTTC
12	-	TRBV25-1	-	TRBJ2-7	CASSEGGHEQYF	TGTGCCAGCAGTGAAGGGGGCCACGAGCAGTACTTC
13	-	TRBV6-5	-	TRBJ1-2	CASSYSSGFGYTF	TGTGCCAGCAGTTACTCCTCAGGGTTTGGCTACACCTTC
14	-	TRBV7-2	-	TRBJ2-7	CASSLDRTSGEQYF	TGTGCCAGCAGCTTAGACCGCACCAGCGGGGAGCAGTACTTC
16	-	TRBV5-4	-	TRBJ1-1	CASSLGGSQLNTEAFF	TGTGCCAGCAGCTTGGGTGGTTCTCAGTTGAACACTGAAGCTTTCTTT
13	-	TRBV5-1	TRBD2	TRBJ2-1	CASRDTSGREQFF	TGCGCCAGCCGAGATACTAGCGGGAGGGAGCAGTTCTTC
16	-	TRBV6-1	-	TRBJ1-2	CASSEARIGQGNGYTF	TGTGCCAGCAGTGAAGCCCGAATCGGCCAGGGGAATGGCTACACCTTC
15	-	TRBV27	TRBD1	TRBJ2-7	CASSPGTGPHYEQYF	TGTGCCAGCAGTCCCGGGACAGGGCCCCACTACGAGCAGTACTTC
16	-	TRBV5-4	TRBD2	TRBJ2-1	CASSLGGGGSYNEQFF	TGTGCCAGCAGCTTGGGTGGCGGGGGGTCCTACAATGAGCAGTTCTTC
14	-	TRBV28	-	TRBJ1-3	CASVTGGAGNTIYF	TGTGCCAGCGTGACCGGCGGGGCAGGAAACACCATATATTTT
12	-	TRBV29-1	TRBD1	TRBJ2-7	CSVRGQGDGQYF	TGCAGCGTGCGGGGACAGGGTGACGGGCAGTACTTC
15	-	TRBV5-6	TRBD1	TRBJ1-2	CASSLGDRDGYGYTF	TGTGCCAGCAGCTTGGGGGACAGGGATGGGTATGGCTACACCTTC
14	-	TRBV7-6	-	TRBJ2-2	CASSLQGFTGELFF	TGTGCCAGCAGCTTACAGGGATTTACCGGGGAGCTGTTTTTT
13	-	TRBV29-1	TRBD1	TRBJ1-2	CSVGGQSNYGYTF	TGCAGCGTGGGGGGACAGTCTAACTATGGCTACACCTTC
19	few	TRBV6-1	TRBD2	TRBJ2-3	CASSARVLSGRERTDTQYF	TGTGCCAGCAGTGCGAGGGTCCTAAGCGGGAGGGAGCGCACAGATACGCAGTATTTT
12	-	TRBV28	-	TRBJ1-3	CASSSLVNTIYF	TGTGCCAGCAGTTCTCTAGTAAACACCATATATTTT
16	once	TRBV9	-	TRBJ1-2	CASSVEEFSSNYGYTF	TGTGCCAGCAGCGTGGAGGAATTCTCGTCCAACTATGGCTACACCTTC
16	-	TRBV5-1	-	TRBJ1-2	CASSLSVLRQANGYTF	TGCGCCAGCAGCTTGTCGGTCCTTCGGCAGGCCAATGGCTACACCTTC
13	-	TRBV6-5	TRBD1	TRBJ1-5	CASSPGTALPQHF	TGTGCCAGCAGCCCCGGGACAGCCCTCCCACAGCATTTT
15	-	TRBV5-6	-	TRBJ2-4	CTSSRWDIAKNIQYF	TGTACCAGCAGCCGCTGGGACATAGCCAAAAACATTCAGTACTTC
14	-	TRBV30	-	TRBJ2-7	CAWSVGLPISEQYF	TGTGCCTGGAGTGTAGGTCTCCCCATAAGCGAGCAGTACTTC
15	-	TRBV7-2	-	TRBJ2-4	CASSPRGGQVNIQYF	TGTGCCAGCAGCCCGAGGGGGGGACAAGTAAACATTCAGTACTTC
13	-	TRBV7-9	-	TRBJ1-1	CASSLGQGREAFF	TGTGCCAGCAGCTTAGGTCAGGGTCGTGAAGCTTTCTTT
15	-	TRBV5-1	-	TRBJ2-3	CASSLGHLGADTQYF	TGCGCCAGCAGCCTCGGACATCTTGGGGCAGATACGCAGTATTTT
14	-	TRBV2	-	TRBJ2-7	CASRGTPSPYEQYF	TGTGCCAGCAGGGGGACACCTTCTCCCTACGAGCAGTACTTC
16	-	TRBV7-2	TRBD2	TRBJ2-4	CASSLTPGLAVSDWYF	TGTGCCAGCAGTCTAACTCCGGGACTAGCGGTTTCAGACTGGTACTTC
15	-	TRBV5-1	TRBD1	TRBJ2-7	CASRLGQGGAYEQYF	TGCGCCAGCAGGTTGGGACAGGGGGGCGCCTACGAGCAGTACTTC
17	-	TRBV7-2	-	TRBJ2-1	CASSLVGDTYTYNEQFF	TGTGCCAGCAGCTTAGTGGGGGACACCTACACCTACAATGAGCAGTTCTTC
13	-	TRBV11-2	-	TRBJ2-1	CASSFQSDNEQFF	TGTGCCAGCAGCTTTCAATCAGACAATGAGCAGTTCTTC
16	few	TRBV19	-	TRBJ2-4	CASTLTPYESKNIQYF	TGTGCCAGTACTCTCACTCCCTACGAATCCAAAAACATTCAGTACTTC
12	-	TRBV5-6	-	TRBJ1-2	CASSPGGYGYTF	TGTGCCAGCAGCCCGGGGGGCTATGGCTACACCTTC
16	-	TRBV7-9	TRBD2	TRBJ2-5	CASRASGRALGETQYF	TGTGCCAGCAGGGCTAGCGGGAGGGCCTTGGGGGAGACCCAGTACTTC
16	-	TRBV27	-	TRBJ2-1	CASRPLTGYPYNEQFF	TGTGCCAGCCGACCCTTAACGGGGTACCCCTACAATGAGCAGTTCTTC
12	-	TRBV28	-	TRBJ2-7	CASTAPPYEQYF	TGTGCCAGCACAGCGCCACCCTACGAGCAGTACTTC
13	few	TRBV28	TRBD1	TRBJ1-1	CATQDRADTEAFF	TGTGCCACCCAGGACAGGGCGGACACTGAAGCTTTCTTT
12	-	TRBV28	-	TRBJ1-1	CASSLGAWEAFF	TGTGCCAGCAGTTTAGGGGCGTGGGAAGCTTTCTTT
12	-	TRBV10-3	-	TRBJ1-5	CAITPLQQPQHF	TGTGCCATCACCCCCCTCCAGCAGCCCCAGCATTTT
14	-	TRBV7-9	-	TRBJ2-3	CASSFSGAADTQYF	TGTGCCAGCAGCTTTTCAGGGGCCGCAGATACGCAGTATTTT
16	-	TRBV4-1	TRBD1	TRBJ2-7	CASSHARDRGADEQYF	TGCGCCAGCAGCCACGCTCGGGACAGGGGGGCCGACGAGCAGTACTTC
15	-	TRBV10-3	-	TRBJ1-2	CAIKSRQDGGDGYTF	TGTGCCATCAAGTCTCGACAGGACGGAGGAGATGGCTACACCTTC